This T cell receptor (beta chain) was identified in a study of blood T cell repertoires in COVID-19. This table comes from immunoSEQ multiplex PCR, and its TCRdb copy is limited to in-frame clones, with some not included. Of 250,000 to 300,000 clones listed, around 86% are singletons. In assigning cohorts, the study relied on participant-reported clinical history. All recovered Cohort 3 donors got two negative PCRs, got clearance, or saw symptom resolution. This CDR3 contains 14 residues. CDR1 is LGHNA, CDR2 YSLEER, per germline. Losses at the gene ends were 1 base for V and 6 bases for J; bases not matched to a gene: 5.

The source material was PBMCs or T cells enriched from blood (not recorded which). The chain combines TRBV4-3 with TRBJ2-7; 8 positions agree with TRBD2. The source of this sequence is a woman between 40 and 55 years old who had recovered from COVID-19. The CDR3 bases are TGCGCCAGCAGCCAAGCGGGGACTAGTGGCGAGCAGTACTTC. Amino acid sequence: CASSQAGTSGEQYF.